The 5 T cell receptor beta chains below were found in one sample sequenced in a study of Tregs in tolerant kidney transplant recipients. Profiling relied on immunoSEQ multiplex PCR, and the TCRdb table lists in-frame clones only, not all of them. The table has about 66,000 clones, around 90% seen once. Here the sequenced sample was CD8+ T cells from blood, taken before the transplant. The receptor source for this set is a human donor who received a combined kidney and bone marrow transplant.

V gene TRBV19 combines with J gene TRBJ2-7; perhaps TRBD1 as D (5 bases). The CDR3 runs to 13 residues. The V and J ends lost 11 bases and 5 bases respectively, with 19 bases between them. CDR1 is LNHDA, CDR2 SQIVND, per germline (reference sequence). The CDR3, as DNA: TGTGCCGGATTCAGGGAACACCTCCACGAGCAGTACTTC. It encodes CAGFREHLHEQYF.

The chain joins TRBV25-1 to TRBJ2-5, with 7 bases lining up with TRBD1. Germline CDR1 and CDR2: MGHDK and SYGVNS. This CDR3 spans 15 amino acids. J lost 5 bases, V lost 4 bases, and 10 bases had no gene match. As DNA, the CDR3 is TGTGCCAGCAGTGCCCACTTAGACAGGGCTGAGACCCAGTACTTC. This sequence encodes CASSAHLDRAETQYF. The full variable domain, rest sourced from reference TRBV25-1 and TRBJ2-5, is EADIYQTPRYLVIGTGKKITLECSQTMGHDKMYWYQQDPGMELHLIHYSYGVNSTEKGDLSSESTVSRIRTEHFPLTLESARPSHTSQYLCASSAHLDRAETQYFGPGTRLLVL.

Here the CDR3 reads CASSPGTSGAYNEQFF. As DNA, the CDR3 is TGTGCCAGCTCACCCGGGACTAGCGGAGCCTACAATGAGCAGTTCTTC. V and J are TRBV18 and TRBJ2-1; TRBD2 agrees at 11 bases. CDR3 length equals 16 residues. CDR1 and CDR2 (germline): KGHSH, LQKENI. The junction had 3 bases not matched to a gene; V was cut back by 3 bases and J by 2 bases.

This sequence joins TRBV4-3 and TRBJ2-2; 7 bases are shared with TRBD1. The DNA end lines up better with TRBJ1-3; the J call may be wrong. Germline CDR1 is LGHNA and CDR2 is YSLEER. The length of the CDR3 is 15 residues. The DNA of the CDR3 is TGCGCCAGCAGCCAATCCCAGGGGGCTGGAAACACCATATATTTT. Its protein is CASSQSQGAGNTIYF.

This clone appeared once. V usage is TRBV4-3 and J usage is TRBJ1-6, with D possibly matching TRBD1 (6 bases). The CDR3 covers 16 residues. The V and J ends lost 0 bases and 4 bases respectively, with 10 bases between them. In germline, CDR1 is LGHNA, CDR2 YSLEER. CDR3 nucleotides: TGCGCCAGCAGCCAAGACAGGGGCCTTTATAATTCACCCCTCCACTTT. Its translation: CASSQDRGLYNSPLHF.